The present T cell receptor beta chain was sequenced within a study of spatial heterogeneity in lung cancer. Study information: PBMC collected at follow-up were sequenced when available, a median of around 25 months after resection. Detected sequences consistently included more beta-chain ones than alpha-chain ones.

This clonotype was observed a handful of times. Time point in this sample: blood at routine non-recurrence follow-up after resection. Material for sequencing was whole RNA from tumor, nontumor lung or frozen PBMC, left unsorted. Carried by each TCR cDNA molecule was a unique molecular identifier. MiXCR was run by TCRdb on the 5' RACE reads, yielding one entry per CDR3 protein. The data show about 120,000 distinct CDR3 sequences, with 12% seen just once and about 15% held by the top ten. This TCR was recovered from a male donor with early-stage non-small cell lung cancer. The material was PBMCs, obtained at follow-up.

The DNA of the CDR3 is TGTGCCTGCTCACCAGCGGGACGGGCCTACGAGCAGTACTTC. This codes for CACSPAGRAYEQYF. This rearrangement joins TRBV6-1 to TRBJ2-7, with 7 bases identical to TRBD2. Germline CDR1 and CDR2: MNHNS and SASEGT. V lost 11 bases to trimming and J lost 2 bases; unmatched junction nucleotides: 12. The CDR3 has 14 residues.